Shown below are 7 T cell receptor beta chains from a single sample sequenced in a study of T cell changes during pregnancy in multiple sclerosis. Produced via immunoSEQ multiplex PCR; TCRdb's table is partial and in-frame only. Of about 59,000 clones in the sample, 90% to 95% were seen once. The specimen comprised peripheral blood, sampled in the third trimester of pregnancy. The source is a female donor in good health, enrolled as a control in a pregnancy study.

The chain links TRBV5-1 to TRBJ2-3, with D possibly TRBD1 on 5 matching bases. This CDR3 comprises 13 residues. The ends were cut back, 2 bases at V and 2 bases at J, with 6 bases in the middle. Germline V gene sequence: CDR1 SGHRS, CDR2 YFSETQ. CDR3 nucleotide sequence: TGCGCCAGCAGCTTCAGGGACACAGATACGCAGTATTTT. Amino acid sequence: CASSFRDTDTQYF. Filled out from reference TRBV5-1 and TRBJ2-3, the complete variable domain reads KAGVTQTPRYLIKTRGQQVTLSCSPISGHRSVSWYQQTPGQGLQFLFEYFSETQRNKGNFPGRFSGRQFSNSRSEMNVSTLELGDSALYLCASSFRDTDTQYFGPGTRLTVL.

The rearrangement uses TRBV6-4 and TRBJ2-1; D may be TRBD1 (6 bases). V lost 3 bases and J 6 bases, leaving 15 bases between the germline ends. This CDR3 has 15 residues. Germline V CDR1 and CDR2: MRHNA, SNTAGT. In DNA form, the CDR3 reads TGTGCCAGCAGTGAACAGGGACCCCCGGGCAATGAGCAGTTCTTC. Translated: CASSEQGPPGNEQFF.

The rearrangement joins TRBV7-2 to TRBJ2-7; 9 bases match TRBD1. Looked up from germline, CDR1 is SGHTA and CDR2 is FQGNSA. Losses at the gene ends were 1 base for V and 7 bases for J; bases not matched to a gene: 8. The CDR3 sequence is 15 residues long. The CDR3 spells CASSLVATGGREQYF. CDR3 coding DNA: TGTGCCAGCAGCTTAGTGGCGACAGGGGGGAGAGAGCAGTACTTC. The variable domain in full, completed from reference TRBV7-2 and TRBJ2-7, reads GAGVSQSPSNKVTEKGKDVELRCDPISGHTALYWYRQSLGQGLEFLIYFQGNSAPDKSGLPSDRFSAERTGGSVSTLTIQRTQQEDSAVYLCASSLVATGGREQYFGPGTRLTVT.

As for this clone: Germline and junction disagree at one end, which may indicate a read error. The V call is TRBV7-2, the J call TRBJ1-2, with 9 nucleotides matching TRBD1. This CDR3 comprises 15 residues. Germline lookup yields CDR1 SGHTA and CDR2 FQGNSA. CDR3: CASSSDSGTGNGHTF. The CDR3 bases are TGTGCCAGCAGCTCCGATTCCGGGACAGGGAATGGCCACACCTTC.

This clone qualifies as medium-sized. The chain recombines TRBV6-4 with TRBJ2-2; 7 bases align to TRBD1. The CDR3 is 14 residues long. V lost 2 bases, J lost 4 bases, and 1 base stayed unmatched. Germline assignment: CDR1 MRHNA and CDR2 SNTAGT. CDR3 DNA: TGTGCCAGCAGTGACGGGACAGTCACCGGGGAGCTGTTTTTT. This encodes CASSDGTVTGELFF.

This clone was seen a few times. The genes are TRBV30 and TRBJ1-5; TRBD1 matches at 8 bases. The CDR3 consists of 16 residues. V shed 3 bases and J 3 bases; nucleotides not matched to a gene: 10. CDR1 and CDR2 from the germline V gene are GTSNPN and SVGIG (reference sequence). CDR3 DNA sequence: TGTGCCTGGAGCATCGCAGGGGGCTTGAACAATCAGCCCCAGCATTTT. This codes for CAWSIAGGLNNQPQHF.

In the case of this clone: Other DNA sequences in this specimen translate into the identical CDR3. The V call is TRBV27, the J call TRBJ2-5, with unresolved D. This CDR3 has 11 amino acids. V was clipped by 4 bases and J by 2 bases, with 2 bases between them. The germline V gene has CDR1 MNHEY and CDR2 SMNVEV (reference sequence). The CDR3 region has the DNA TGTGCCAGCAGTTCGCAAGAGACCCAGTACTTC. Protein: CASSSQETQYF.